This T cell receptor (beta chain) was found in a study of low-dose radiotherapy and immunotherapy resistance in tumors (dated by TCRdb to the early 2020s). Some background on the complete study: Patients in Cohort 1 were given 0.5 Gy per fraction every 2 weeks, and the prescribed total PTV dose was 6.5 Gy. In Cohort 2, 1 Gy per fraction was delivered every two weeks, for a total of 13 Gy over 26 weeks. Patients were given nivolumab as a 240 mg flat dose every two weeks and ipilimumab at 1 mg/kg every six weeks, with both drugs delivered intravenously. Cyclophosphamide 200 mg/m2 was administered intravenously every two weeks, one day before each radiation and immunotherapy administration. Patients took aspirin 300 mg orally once daily for four cycles, starting on cycle 1 day 1. Trial participants were not randomized into treatment groups. Eight patients were included in the translational analysis: three from the first dose cohort and the first five from the second dose cohort.

Data came from an Illumina HiSeq 2500. To make first-strand cDNA, Superscript III was used along with a set of TRAV- and TRBV-specific primers so that both the TCRalpha and TCRbeta chains were covered. TCRs were amplified with Phusion for about 21 PCR cycles, with a constant-region primer paired with the adapter attached to the V primers. The isolated mRNA was amplified using the MessageAmp II aRNA Amplification Kit, with in vitro transcription performed for roughly 16 hours at 37 degrees C. mRNA for TCR sequencing was isolated with the Dynabeads mRNA DIRECT Purification Kit. Indexed Illumina adapters were added in a second Phusion PCR of 20 to 25 cycles, and the PCR products were purified with AMPure XP beads. The paper's processing steps were these. Using custom Perl scripts, TCR sequences that encoded the same protein were pooled, out-of-frame sequences were dropped, and the abundance of each clonotype was calculated. The analysis excluded TCR sequences that were supported by just one read. Among the metrics used to describe the repertoires were Shannon entropy, Gini index, clonality, richness, and the frequency of TCRs shared between repertoires. TCRdb itself trimmed the public reads at Q25 with fastp, ran MiXCR and retained productive beta chains. Rows merge per CDR3 protein into single entries with the most common DNA and genes. TCRdb assigned the V and J calls; the authors' analysis was not used. Here the sample has tens of thousands of distinct CDR3 sequences; 30% to 35% occur a single time. The ten largest account for roughly 4% of the sample.

The CDR3 measures 15 amino acids from cysteine to phenylalanine. The only DNA kept is the CDR3, 45 bases in frame from the first base. V gives up 4 bases and J gives up 8 bases, and the segment between their germline ends measures 18 bases. Via the germline V gene (reference sequence), CDR1 is MNHNY and CDR2 SVGAGI. What this sample's time point label stands for: before trial treatment. The donors came from RACIN, which was a single-arm phase I dose-escalation trial that paired nivolumab and ipilimumab with aspirin, low-dose cyclophosphamide and low-dose radiotherapy. Eligible patients had advanced, TIL-negative solid tumors. This clonotype is deemed medium-sized (0.01 to 0.1%). What antigen it recognizes has not been identified. Qualities for individual bases were not recorded, and no much larger clone is one base off.

This clonotype was obtained from a male donor with gallbladder cancer. Rearrangement joined TRBV6-6 to TRBJ2-1; the D element might be TRBD1 or TRBD2, as each aligns at 6 bases. The starting material was PBMCs, obtained before treatment. The CDR3 protein: CASSSRALRGDEQFF. The sequence in DNA is TGTGCCAGCAGTTCCCGGGCATTAAGGGGGGATGAGCAGTTCTTC.